The 10 T cell receptor beta chains given below trace back to one sample, sequenced in a study of cytomegalovirus exposure and HLA in healthy donors. The study ran its PCR with 60 Vbeta and 13 Jbeta primers. The repertoire was sequenced with immunoSEQ multiplex PCR; TCRdb's copy has only in-frame clones and lacks some. This sample has about 240,000 clones; around four fifths occur once, and the top ten carry around 0.45%. The sample was PBMCs. The receptors were gathered from a boy younger than 18 in good health and CMV-seronegative.

This chain links TRBV5-1 with TRBJ1-4, with TRBD1 identical over 8 bases. V trimming: 0 bases; J trimming: 7 bases; junction bases outside the gene matches: 2. CDR3 length: 14 amino acids. The V gene's germline CDR1 is SGHRS and CDR2 YFSETQ. The CDR3 DNA reads as TGCGCCAGCAGCTTGGCCGGGACAGGTGAAAAACTGTTTTTT. Translation gives CASSLAGTGEKLFF.

This clone has just one count. The chain combines TRBV27 with TRBJ2-7; 10 positions match TRBD2. Germline V lookup: CDR1 MNHEY, CDR2 SMNVEV (reference sequence). The CDR3 covers 14 residues. The V gene end was trimmed by 4 bases and the J gene end by 7 bases; junction bases not matched to a gene: 7. CDR3 coding DNA: TGTGCCAGCAGTTCCTTAGCGGGGGGTGGAGAGCAGTACTTC. The encoded protein is CASSSLAGGGEQYF.

This clone was seen a handful of times. The chain employs TRBV7-2 and TRBJ2-2, with 7 bases lining up with TRBD2. Unmatched junction bases numbered 16, after V lost 1 base and J lost 5 bases. The CDR3 has 19 residues. CDR1 and CDR2 (germline): SGHTA, FQGNSA. The CDR3 is CASSLGSPVWGRETGELFF. The DNA for the CDR3 is TGTGCCAGCAGCTTAGGATCTCCCGTTTGGGGGAGGGAAACCGGGGAGCTGTTTTTT.

Details on this clone: The same CDR3 is also encoded by other DNA sequences in this sample. V usage is TRBV5-1 and J usage is TRBJ2-1; maybe TRBD2 (5 bases). This CDR3 region has 13 residues. Germline-derived CDR1 and CDR2 are SGHRS and YFSETQ. The germline V and J ends were trimmed by 4 bases and 3 bases, with 8 bases remaining between them. The CDR3 is CASSLGVYNEQFF. The CDR3, as DNA: TGCGCCAGCAGCCTCGGGGTCTACAATGAGCAGTTCTTC.

This clone was recorded once. The chain links TRBV29-1 to TRBJ1-2, with TRBD1 matching over 9 bases. Germline CDR1 is SQVTM and CDR2 is ANQGSEA. J gave up 5 bases and V 7 bases, and 5 bases lay outside the gene matches. CDR3 length: 12 residues. The CDR3 reads CSAGTGSYGYTF. Written as DNA, the CDR3 is TGCAGCGCCGGGACAGGGTCTTATGGCTACACCTTC.

This clone has only one observation. The rearrangement uses TRBV19 and TRBJ1-1, with D tentatively TRBD1 (6 bases). Trimming took 7 bases from V and 3 from J, leaving 15 bases between them. Looked up from germline, CDR1 is LNHDA and CDR2 is SQIVND (reference sequence). This CDR3 has 14 amino acids. In DNA, the CDR3 is TGTGCCAGTACCATTGGAGGGGGGGACACTGAAGCTTTCTTT. Translating gives CASTIGGGDTEAFF.

The chain uses TRBV9 and TRBJ2-3; D may be TRBD2 (7 bases). Germline CDR1 and CDR2: SGDLS and YYNGEE. V lost 1 base, J lost 4 bases, and 10 bases lay in between. The CDR3 covers 14 residues. The CDR3 region has the DNA TGTGCCAGCAGCGTAAGGGGGGGCCCAGATACGCAGTATTTT. Encoded protein: CASSVRGGPDTQYF.

V usage is TRBV7-3 and J usage is TRBJ2-1; possibly TRBD2 for D (5 bases). The CDR3 consists of 16 residues. Germline V lookup: CDR1 SGHTA, CDR2 FQGTGA. The V and J ends lost 2 bases and 0 bases respectively, with 11 bases between them. The chain's CDR3 is CASSLYGGLSYNEQFF. In nucleotides, the CDR3 is TGTGCCAGCAGCTTATACGGAGGCCTCTCCTACAATGAGCAGTTCTTC.

V usage is TRBV18 and J usage is TRBJ2-7; perhaps TRBD1 as D (5 bases). V lost 3 bases, J lost 7 bases, and 13 bases lay in between. This CDR3 region has 13 residues. CDR1 is KGHSH and CDR2 is LQKENI in the germline V gene. The chain's CDR3 is CASSPGRATEQYF. In DNA form, the CDR3 reads TGTGCCAGCTCACCGGGCAGGGCTACGGAGCAGTACTTC.

This chain uses TRBV7-6 with TRBJ1-1, with D uncertain. Germline-derived CDR1 and CDR2 are SGHVS and FNYEAQ. The CDR3 totals 13 residues. V was clipped by 2 bases and J by 10 bases, with 14 bases between them. CDR3 coding DNA: TGTGCCAGCAGCTTACCGGAGGGCCGGGGAGCTTTCTTT. Encoded protein: CASSLPEGRGAFF. Full variable domain (missing parts from reference TRBV7-6 and TRBJ1-1): GAGVSQSPRYKVTKRGQDVALRCDPISGHVSLYWYRQALGQGPEFLTYFNYEAQQDKSGLPNDRFSAERPEGSISTLTIQRTEQRDSAMYRCASSLPEGRGAFFGQGTRLTVV.